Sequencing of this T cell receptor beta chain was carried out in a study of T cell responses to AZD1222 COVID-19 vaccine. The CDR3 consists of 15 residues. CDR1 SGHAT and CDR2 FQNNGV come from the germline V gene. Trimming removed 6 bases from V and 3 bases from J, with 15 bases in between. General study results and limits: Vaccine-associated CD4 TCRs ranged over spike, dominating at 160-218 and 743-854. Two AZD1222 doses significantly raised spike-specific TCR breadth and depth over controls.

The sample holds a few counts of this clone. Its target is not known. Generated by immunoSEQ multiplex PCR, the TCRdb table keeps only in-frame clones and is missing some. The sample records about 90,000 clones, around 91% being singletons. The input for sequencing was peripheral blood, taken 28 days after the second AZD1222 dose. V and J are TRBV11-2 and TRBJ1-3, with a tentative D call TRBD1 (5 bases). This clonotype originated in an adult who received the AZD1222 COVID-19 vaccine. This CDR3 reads CASRPAGLDGNTIYF. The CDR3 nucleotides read TGTGCCAGCAGACCGGCAGGGCTTGATGGAAACACCATATATTTT. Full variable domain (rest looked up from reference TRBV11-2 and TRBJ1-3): EAGVAQSPRYKIIEKRQSVAFWCNPISGHATLYWYQQILGQGPKLLIQFQNNGVVDDSQLPKDRFSAERLKGVDSTLKIQPAKLEDSAVYLCASRPAGLDGNTIYFGEGSWLTVV.